This T cell receptor (beta chain) appears in the sequencing data of a study of memory CD4+ T cells and cytomegalovirus serostatus. Study-wide background: This sample comes from healthy Belgian adults, several CMV seropositive, roughly 22 seronegative.

The sort gate was single viable CD3+CD4+CD8-CD45RO+ cells for memory CD4+ T cells. Under the authors' procedure: Out-of-frame sequences were removed, leaving a few million distinct TCRbeta sequences. The table came from immunoSEQ multiplex PCR; TCRdb's copy has only in-frame clones and leaves some out. D and trimming were read from the DNA, whereas the V and J calls and clone size are those reported in that table. The data hold under 80,000 clones, with about 73% observed a single time. The trim removed 4 bases at V and 5 bases at J, leaving 6 bases unmatched. This CDR3 has 14 residues. Germline V gene lookup returns CDR1 SEHNR and CDR2 FQNEAQ (reference sequence).

Sequenced input: memory CD4+ T cells from blood. The chain has TRBV7-9 and TRBJ1-1, with TRBD1 identical over 8 bases. This receptor was taken from an adult in good health and CMV-seropositive. The CDR3 DNA sequence: TGTGCCAGCAGCTCCCTGGACAGGGCGACTGAAGCTTTCTTT. It yields the protein CASSSLDRATEAFF.